This T cell receptor (beta chain) was captured in a study of T cells after yellow fever vaccination. Whole-study findings and limits: Although most clonotypes did not, a small share appeared in both CD4 and CD8 compartments. Reappearance after the booster was observed for most primary-vaccination clones (roughly 97% CD4, roughly 90% CD8).

In making TCR cDNA, 5'RACE template switching added a universal primer site and UMIs to it. TCRdb reprocessed the 5' RACE reads via MiXCR and lists one record per CDR3 protein. The sample holds 450,000 to 600,000 distinct CDR3 sequences, 17% seen once. Trimming took off 9 bases at V and 0 bases at J, with 10 bases between the two ends. Per germline, CDR1 SGHRS and CDR2 YFSETQ. This CDR3 is built from 14 residues. This clonotype has more than one count but fewer than ten. Its antigen remains unknown. The chain joins TRBV5-1 to TRBJ2-6, with D uncertain. The receptor's source is a young man who received the YFV17D yellow fever vaccine. The specimen comprised PBMCs, sampled 5 days after the first yellow fever vaccination. The CDR3 here is CATGGNSGANVLTF. CDR3 coding DNA: TGCGCCACCGGCGGTAACTCTGGGGCCAACGTCCTGACTTTC.